This T cell receptor (beta chain) was retrieved from a study of cytomegalovirus exposure and HLA in healthy donors. About this clone: Its antigen remains unidentified. Other DNA variants within this sample encode the same CDR3.

The PCR used 60 Vbeta and 13 Jbeta primers. Only in-frame clones appear in the TCRdb table, and some are missing; sequencing was by immunoSEQ multiplex PCR. The sample contains some 150,000 clones, about 80% of which appear only once. V lost 2 bases, J lost 4 bases, and 14 bases lay in between. Looked up from germline, CDR1 is MDHEN and CDR2 is SYDVKM. The CDR3 runs to 15 residues. Whole-study results and caveats: Earlier analysis looked at TCR beta V segments, and most were productive about 87% or about 30% of the time. Researchers counted 164 TCR beta chains as cytomegalovirus-associated.

V gene TRBV28 combines with J gene TRBJ1-2, with D possibly TRBD1 on 6 matching bases. The sample consisted of PBMCs. This clonotype originated in a man aged 25-45 years in good health and CMV-seropositive. The CDR3 sequence is CASSLGQTGGYGYTF. The CDR3 DNA sequence: TGTGCCAGCAGTTTAGGACAGACGGGCGGCTATGGCTACACCTTC.